These 6 T cell receptor beta chains were all obtained from the same sample, sequenced in a study of blood T cells in healthy people across ages. Next came a second PCR, run for about 6 to 11 cycles, which used a sample-barcoded 5' primer along with a J-beta primer mix. Using its own MiXCR run on the 5' RACE reads, TCRdb lists one record per CDR3 protein. The sample has roughly 1,500,000 distinct CDR3 sequences; around 36% are singletons. Material: blood. The receptor set was obtained from a woman in her twenties or thirties in good health.

The J gene is TRBJ2-7, the V gene TRBV5-6; no definite D call. Trimming pared 2 bases from V and 0 bases from J, leaving 6 bases between. This CDR3 spans 13 amino acids. CDR1 is SGHDT and CDR2 is YYEEEE in the germline V gene. The CDR3 spells CASSFPDSYEQYF. The CDR3 DNA is TGTGCCAGCAGCTTTCCCGACTCCTACGAGCAGTACTTC.

The chain joins TRBV20-1 to TRBJ2-2; 7 positions match TRBD2. The CDR3 has 15 amino acids. V lost 3 bases to trimming and J lost 0 bases; unmatched junction nucleotides: 4. The germline V gene encodes CDR1 DFQATT and CDR2 SNEGSKA (reference sequence). This CDR3 reads CSASIRGANTGELFF. As DNA, the CDR3 is TGCAGTGCTAGTATCCGGGGGGCGAACACCGGGGAGCTGTTTTTT.

There are many counts of this clonotype. V gene TRBV5-1 combines with J gene TRBJ1-1; no clear D. The germline CDR1 and CDR2 sequences are SGHRS and YFSETQ. This CDR3 is built from 13 residues. V was cut by 1 base and J by 1 base, with 5 bases left in between. CDR3 loop: CASSLQRNTEAFF. The CDR3 region has the DNA TGCGCCAGCAGCTTGCAACGGAACACTGAAGCTTTCTTT.

This clonotype was seen only a few times. The chain joins TRBV7-4 to TRBJ2-7; 12 nucleotides match TRBD1. V was pared by 4 bases and J by 2 bases, with 21 bases of the junction left unmatched. Germline loops: CDR1 SGHVT, CDR2 SQSDAQ. There are 21 residues in the CDR3. Here the CDR3 DNA reads TGTGCCAGCAGCTGCACGGCTCCCGGGACAGGGGGCGCCCGGACTGCCTACGAGCAGTACTTC. Protein product: CASSCTAPGTGGARTAYEQYF.

There are a few counts of this clonotype. The chain couples TRBV27 to TRBJ2-1; the match to TRBD1 covers 9 bases. This CDR3 has 14 residues. The germline V gene encodes CDR1 MNHEY and CDR2 SMNVEV (reference sequence). The J segment lost 6 bases and the V segment lost 8 bases, leaving 8 bases of the junction unmatched. CDR3 in amino acids: CASSKQGAGNEQFF. DNA of the CDR3: TGTGCCAGCTCGAAACAGGGGGCTGGCAATGAGCAGTTCTTC.

The chain is built from TRBV20-1 and TRBJ2-7; 8 nucleotides match TRBD2. Germline V gene sequence: CDR1 DFQATT, CDR2 SNEGSKA (reference sequence). This CDR3 has 12 amino acids. CDR3 DNA sequence: TGCAGCGGGGGGGGCCACTTGGTTGAGCAGTACTTC. This sequence encodes CSGGGHLVEQYF.